This is a list of T cell receptor beta chains from one sample in a study of cytomegalovirus exposure and HLA in healthy donors. Using immunoSEQ multiplex PCR, the repertoire was profiled, and TCRdb retains in-frame clones only, with some absent. This table has 150,000 or so clones, around 83% appearing once. The sample comprised PBMCs. The source of these receptors is a man in his forties or fifties in good health and CMV-seropositive. Each CDR3 is given with its conserved first and last residue. Fields, in order: clone size, J gene, D gene, V gene, CDR3 DNA, CDR3 protein. The D gene is left open where the match is weak. Not all rows give a size; the values are once, few, many and, for expanded clones, a class.

>-|TRBJ1-1|-|TRBV7-9
TGTGCCAGCAAACCGCCCCCGGACAGTACTAACACTGAAGCTTTCTTT
CASKPPPDSTNTEAFF
>-|TRBJ2-2|TRBD2|TRBV4-2
TGTGCCAGCAGCCAAGAGCCGGCTAGCGGGGGACACACCGGGGAGCTGTTTTTT
CASSQEPASGGHTGELFF
>-|TRBJ2-3|-|TRBV9
TGTGCCAGCAGCGTAGTAGGGGGGGGCACAGATACGCAGTATTTT
CASSVVGGGTDTQYF
>once|TRBJ2-1|-|TRBV14
TGTGCCAGCAGCCAAGAGGGCAACGATGAGCAGTTCTTC
CASSQEGNDEQFF
>-|TRBJ2-3|TRBD1|TRBV18
TGTGCCAGCTCACCACCAGGGGGCGCAACAGATACGCAGTATTTT
CASSPPGGATDTQYF
>-|TRBJ2-3|TRBD2|TRBV7-3
TGTGCCAGCAGTGTAGCGGGAGGGAGGGATACGCAGTATTTT
CASSVAGGRDTQYF
>-|TRBJ2-3|TRBD2|TRBV7-3
TGTGCCAGCAGCTTACGAGCGGGAGCTGCAGATACGCAGTATTTT
CASSLRAGAADTQYF
>once|TRBJ2-1|TRBD2|TRBV6-5
TGTGCCAGCAGCGAGTGGACTAGCGGGGTAAATGAGCAGTTCTTC
CASSEWTSGVNEQFF
>-|TRBJ2-2|-|TRBV5-4
TGTGCCAGCAGCTTGGTTGCACCTAAGAACACCGGGGAGCTGTTTTTT
CASSLVAPKNTGELFF
>-|TRBJ2-2|TRBD1|TRBV7-3
TGTGCCAGCAGTTACGGGACAGCCCCCGGGGAGCTGTTTTTT
CASSYGTAPGELFF
>-|TRBJ1-1|TRBD1|TRBV13
TGTGCCAGCAGCCATGGGACAGGGGCGAACACTGAAGCTTTCTTT
CASSHGTGANTEAFF
>few|TRBJ1-1|TRBD1|TRBV19
TGTGCCAGTGCTAAGACAGGGTCGATCACTGAAGCTTTCTTT
CASAKTGSITEAFF
>-|TRBJ2-1|-|TRBV27
TGTGCCAGCAGTTCCTTGGGGGCGGGAGACTACAATGAGCAGTTCTTC
CASSSLGAGDYNEQFF
>-|TRBJ2-7|TRBD2|TRBV7-3
TGTGCCAGCAGCTTAAGAGGCGGGAGGTACGACGAGCAGTACTTC
CASSLRGGRYDEQYF
>once|TRBJ2-7|-|TRBV2
TGTGCCAGCACCGGAGGGCCCTACGAGCAGTACTTC
CASTGGPYEQYF
>-|TRBJ2-1|TRBD2|TRBV7-3
TGTGCCAGCAGCCCCCCCGGGGGGGAGGGTACAAATGAGCAGTTCTTC
CASSPPGGEGTNEQFF
>-|TRBJ2-6|TRBD2|TRBV5-1
TGCGCCAGCAGCTTGGTCCTAGCGGGAGTCTCTGGGGCCAACGTCCTGACTTTC
CASSLVLAGVSGANVLTF
>-|TRBJ2-2|-|TRBV6-6
TGTGCCAGCAGAACAGACCCCGGGGAGCTGTTTTTT
CASRTDPGELFF
>-|TRBJ1-5|-|TRBV29-1
TGCAGCGTACCAGGGGAAGGCAATCAGCCCCAGCATTTT
CSVPGEGNQPQHF
>-|TRBJ2-7|TRBD1|TRBV9
TGTGCCAGCAGCGTAGCGACAGGGGTAGACTACGAGCAGTACTTC
CASSVATGVDYEQYF
>-|TRBJ2-3|TRBD2|TRBV13
TGTGCCAGCATCCATACCGGGACTAGCGGCACAGATACGCAGTATTTT
CASIHTGTSGTDTQYF
>-|TRBJ1-1|TRBD1|TRBV5-1
TGCGCCAGCAGCACCGGGACAGGGCGGACTGAAGCTTTCTTT
CASSTGTGRTEAFF
>-|TRBJ1-6|TRBD1|TRBV7-9
TGTGCCAGCAGCCTGACAGGGGGTGTTGATTCACCCCTCCACTTT
CASSLTGGVDSPLHF
>few|TRBJ1-4|-|TRBV27
TGTGCCAGCAGTCCCAGGATTAATGAAAAACTGTTTTTT
CASSPRINEKLFF
>few|TRBJ2-2|-|TRBV19
TGTGCCAGTGCCAATTCGGGACTCACGAACACCGGGGAGCTGTTTTTT
CASANSGLTNTGELFF
>-|TRBJ2-7|TRBD2|TRBV2
TGTGCCAGCGGGGGGGAGCGACCGTACGAGCAGTACTTC
CASGGERPYEQYF
>-|TRBJ1-3|-|TRBV9
TGTGCCAGCAGCGAACAGGGTATTGGGTTGGACACCATATATTTT
CASSEQGIGLDTIYF
>-|TRBJ2-6|-|TRBV5-1
TGCGCCAGCAGTCAGGGGGGAGGTGGGGCCAACGTCCTGACTTTC
CASSQGGGGANVLTF
>few|TRBJ2-7|-|TRBV19
TGTGCCAGTAGTATAGGGTACTCATCATCCTACGAGCAGTACTTC
CASSIGYSSSYEQYF
>-|TRBJ2-4|-|TRBV2
TGTGCCAGCAGTGAGTGGGGGCCGGCCAAAAACATTCAGTACTTC
CASSEWGPAKNIQYF
>few|TRBJ2-1|-|TRBV19
TGTGCCAGTAGCCCTTTAGGACTTATAAACAATGAGCAGTTCTTC
CASSPLGLINNEQFF
>-|TRBJ1-4|-|TRBV4-3
TGCGCCAGCAGCCAAGGAGAGGCAGGGCGTGGAAAACTGTTTTTT
CASSQGEAGRGKLFF
>-|TRBJ1-3|TRBD1|TRBV19
TGTGCCAGTAGCAACCTCGGACAGGGGATTACTGGAAACACCATATATTTT
CASSNLGQGITGNTIYF
>-|TRBJ2-2|-|TRBV7-2
TGTGCCAGCAGCTTAGCAGCTGTCCTAGCACCCGGGGAGCTGTTTTTT
CASSLAAVLAPGELFF
>-|TRBJ1-4|-|TRBV11-2
TGTGCCAGCAGCTTAGGGGCCCAAACTAATGAAAAACTGTTTTTT
CASSLGAQTNEKLFF
>-|TRBJ2-2|TRBD2|TRBV5-4
TGTGCCAGCAGCCGGGGACTAGCGGGGGGGCAGACCGGGGAGCTGTTTTTT
CASSRGLAGGQTGELFF
>-|TRBJ1-3|-|TRBV20-1
TGCAGTGCTAGAGATGCGAACACCATATATTTT
CSARDANTIYF
>-|TRBJ2-5|-|TRBV13
TGTGCCAGCAGCTTACGAGGGCAGGGGGGGACCCAGTACTTC
CASSLRGQGGTQYF
>-|TRBJ2-3|-|TRBV6-5
TGTGCCAGCAGTTACATGCTAACAGATACGCAGTATTTT
CASSYMLTDTQYF
>-|TRBJ2-7|-|TRBV10-3
TGTGCCATCAGCACGCCTCACAGGGGAGGCGAGCAGTACTTC
CAISTPHRGGEQYF
>once|TRBJ1-6|-|TRBV30
TGTGCCTGGAGATATCAGGGCGATTATTCACCCCTCCACTTT
CAWRYQGDYSPLHF
>-|TRBJ1-5|-|TRBV6-4
TGTGCCAGCAGTGTGGGAGAAGGGGGTCGGAATCAGCCCCAGCATTTT
CASSVGEGGRNQPQHF
>-|TRBJ2-1|TRBD2|TRBV7-2
TGTGCCAGCAGCTTAGTTAGCGGGGGGAATAATGAGCAGTTCTTC
CASSLVSGGNNEQFF
>-|TRBJ1-2|TRBD1|TRBV6-5
TGTGCCTCCACCGCGGGGACAGCCCAGGGCTACACCTTC
CASTAGTAQGYTF
>-|TRBJ1-2|-|TRBV7-2
TGTGCCAGCAGCTTCGGACAGAACTATGGCTACACCTTC
CASSFGQNYGYTF
>-|TRBJ2-1|TRBD1|TRBV7-9
TGTGTCAGCAGCCCGGGACAGGGGAGCAATGAGCAGTTCTTC
CVSSPGQGSNEQFF
>once|TRBJ2-3|-|TRBV2
TGTGCCAGCACCACAGGGCAGGAGCAGTATTTT
CASTTGQEQYF
>-|TRBJ2-1|TRBD1|TRBV5-4
TGTGCCAGCAGCCAGGGACAGGGGGCCTACAATGAGCAGTTCTTC
CASSQGQGAYNEQFF
>once|TRBJ2-3|-|TRBV13
TGTGCCAGCTCTTATAAAGATACGCAGTATTTT
CASSYKDTQYF
>-|TRBJ1-6|-|TRBV7-9
TGTGCCAGCAGCCAGAATTCACCCCTCCACTTT
CASSQNSPLHF
>-|TRBJ2-3|-|TRBV9
TGTGCCAGCAGCGTAGATCCTCGGCTTGCGGGGAGAGATACGCAGTATTTT
CASSVDPRLAGRDTQYF
>-|TRBJ1-2|-|TRBV25-1
TGTGCCAGCAGTGATATGGGGGCTGGCTATACCTTC
CASSDMGAGYTF
>-|TRBJ1-3|-|TRBV28
TGTGCCAGCAATCGGGGGGCTGGAAACACCATATATTTT
CASNRGAGNTIYF
>-|TRBJ2-7|TRBD2|TRBV28
TGTGCCAGCAGTTTTCTGGCTAGCGGGAGGTACGAGCAGTACTTC
CASSFLASGRYEQYF
>-|TRBJ2-2|-|TRBV5-1
TGCGCCAGCAGCTCGGGGGTGGGGAAGAACACCGGGGAGCTGTTTTTT
CASSSGVGKNTGELFF
>-|TRBJ1-1|-|TRBV13
TGTGCCAGCAGCCCGGGACACAGCACTGAAGCTTTCTTT
CASSPGHSTEAFF
>few|TRBJ2-7|TRBD2|TRBV5-4
TGTGCCAGCAGCAAATTATCTAGCGGGGGGACGCTATACGAGCAGTACTTC
CASSKLSSGGTLYEQYF
>-|TRBJ1-3|-|TRBV19
TGTGCCAGTAGTGTTGGGGCCTCTGGAAACACCATATATTTT
CASSVGASGNTIYF
>-|TRBJ2-7|-|TRBV27
TGTGCCAGCAGGAGGGCAGGGGTAGGGTACGAGCAGTACTTT
CASRRAGVGYEQYF